What follows are 28 T cell receptor beta chains derived from one specimen sequenced in a study of blood T cell repertoires in COVID-19. The method was immunoSEQ multiplex PCR; TCRdb's version includes in-frame clones alone and lacks a portion of them. The profile shows approximately 150,000 clones, around 87% of them singletons. Sequencing was performed on peripheral blood. These receptors all stem from a woman aged 55-69 years with active or convalescent COVID-19.

The chain combines TRBV6-5 with TRBJ1-1; TRBD1 might be the D (6 bases). The germline V gene encodes CDR1 MNHEY and CDR2 SVGAGI. V was clipped by 7 bases and J by 4 bases, with 13 bases between them. This CDR3 spans 13 amino acids. The CDR3 here is CASMEVRGTEAFF. As DNA, the CDR3 is TGTGCCAGCATGGAAGTCAGGGGCACTGAAGCTTTCTTT.

The chain has TRBV4-3 and TRBJ1-6; 8 bases are shared with TRBD1. J was trimmed by 8 bases and V by 2 bases; bases with no gene match: 17. Germline V CDR1 and CDR2: LGHNA, YSLEER. The CDR3 sequence is 19 residues long. The DNA of the CDR3 is TGCGCCAGCAGCCAACAACCGGGACAGGCCTATGGGGCTTATTCACCCCTCCACTTT. Amino acid sequence: CASSQQPGQAYGAYSPLHF.

This sequence joins TRBV2 and TRBJ1-3; D might be TRBD1 (5 bases). From germline, CDR1 is SNHLY and CDR2 FYNNEI. The ends were cut back, 7 bases at V and 0 bases at J, with 19 bases in the middle. This CDR3 has 17 residues. The CDR3 DNA sequence: TGTGCCAGCACCGGAGCGGTGTGGGGGGACTCTGGAAACACCATATATTTT. It is translated as CASTGAVWGDSGNTIYF.

This chain links TRBV2 with TRBJ2-1, with TRBD2 identical over 9 bases. CDR1 is SNHLY, CDR2 FYNNEI, per germline. CDR3 length: 18 amino acids. Trimming cost V 8 bases and J 3 bases; bases outside gene matches: 17. The CDR3 DNA sequence: TGTGCCAGCGCGGGAGGTCTGGCGGGGGGGCTTGACTACAATGAGCAGTTCTTC. It yields the protein CASAGGLAGGLDYNEQFF.

The chain recombines TRBV30 with TRBJ2-3; 9 positions match TRBD2. Germline CDR1 and CDR2: GTSNPN and SVGIG (reference sequence). The CDR3 has 13 amino acids. Unmatched junction bases numbered 9, after V lost 8 bases and J lost 6 bases. The CDR3 is CAQAGLAGDTQYF. CDR3 nucleotides: TGTGCCCAGGCCGGGCTAGCGGGGGATACGCAGTATTTT. Full variable domain (missing parts from reference TRBV30 and TRBJ2-3): SQTIHQWPATLVQPVGSPLSLECTVEGTSNPNLYWYRQAAGRGLQLLFYSVGIGQISSEVPQNLSASRPQDRQFILSSKKLLLSDSGFYLCAQAGLAGDTQYFGPGTRLTVL.

The V call is TRBV18, the J call TRBJ1-4, with D uncertain. The germline V and J ends were trimmed by 4 bases and 6 bases, with 15 bases remaining between them. This CDR3 is 15 amino acids long. Germline assignment: CDR1 KGHSH and CDR2 LQKENI. The CDR3 sequence: CASSLREGSYEKLFF. The DNA for the CDR3 is TGTGCCAGCTCACTCCGGGAGGGTAGCTATGAAAAACTGTTTTTT.

The chain employs TRBV10-3 and TRBJ1-2; D is possibly TRBD1 (6 bases). The length of the CDR3 is 15 residues. V was clipped by 6 bases and J by 3 bases, with 17 bases between them. CDR1 is ENHRY, CDR2 SYGVKD, per germline. CDR3 coding DNA: TGTGCCATCAGCGCCGGGCAGGGGACGGACTATGGCTACACCTTC. Residues: CAISAGQGTDYGYTF.

The gene calls are TRBV2 and TRBJ1-2; D not certain. The CDR3 extends over 14 amino acids. Per the germline V gene, CDR1 is SNHLY and CDR2 is FYNNEI. Trimming took 3 bases from V and 4 from J, leaving 12 bases between them. CDR3 coding DNA: TGTGCCAGCAGTGAGGGGAGGTCGTCCTATGGCTACACCTTC. It specifies CASSEGRSSYGYTF.

V and J are TRBV11-3 and TRBJ2-3; 10 positions agree with TRBD2. The J segment lost 1 base and the V segment lost 5 bases, leaving 3 bases of the junction unmatched. The CDR3 spans 15 residues. Per germline, CDR1 SGHNT and CDR2 YENEEA. CDR3: CASSAGTSGTDTQYF. The CDR3 bases are TGTGCCAGCAGCGCCGGGACTAGCGGCACAGATACGCAGTATTTT. Based on the CDR3 plus reference TRBV11-3 and TRBJ2-3, the full variable domain is EAGVVQSPRYKIIEKKQPVAFWCNPISGHNTLYWYLQNLGQGPELLIRYENEEAVDDSQLPKDRFSAERLKGVDSTLKIQPAELGDSAVYLCASSAGTSGTDTQYFGPGTRLTVL.

The chain joins TRBV30 to TRBJ2-1; 9 bases are a match to TRBD2. J gave up 0 bases and V 4 bases, and 7 bases lay outside the gene matches. The length of the CDR3 is 16 residues. CDR1 and CDR2 (germline): GTSNPN, SVGIG (reference sequence). The CDR3 DNA reads as TGTGCCTGGAAAGAGCGGGGGGCGAGCTCCTACAATGAGCAGTTCTTC. Translated, it gives CAWKERGASSYNEQFF.

This chain joins TRBV29-1 and TRBJ1-2; D possibly corresponds to TRBD1 (5 bases). V lost 6 bases, J lost 5 bases, and 16 bases lay in between. This CDR3 spans 13 amino acids. CDR1 and CDR2 from the germline V gene are SQVTM and ANQGSEA. The chain's CDR3 is CSVGTGGAYGYTF. The CDR3 region has the DNA TGCAGCGTGGGTACTGGAGGGGCTTATGGCTACACCTTC.

This chain links TRBV7-2 with TRBJ2-3; D not resolved. The V gene lost 7 bases and the J gene lost 3 bases, with 14 bases spanning the gap. Germline CDR1 is SGHTA and CDR2 is FQGNSA. CDR3 length: 14 residues. CDR3 bases: TGTGCCAGCACCAGCGCAGCCCCGACAGATACGCAGTATTTT. Its protein is CASTSAAPTDTQYF.

V and J are TRBV27 and TRBJ1-4; the match to TRBD1 covers 9 bases. V dropped 1 base and J dropped 5; count of bases not matched to a gene: 2. Per the germline V gene, CDR1 is MNHEY and CDR2 is SMNVEV (reference sequence). The CDR3 sequence is 15 residues long. The CDR3 spells CASSLWGTGNEKLFF. CDR3 sequence (DNA): TGTGCCAGCAGTTTATGGGGGACAGGGAATGAAAAACTGTTTTTT.

The rearrangement joins TRBV14 to TRBJ2-7; the D gene is possibly TRBD2 (6 bases). The CDR3 runs to 12 residues. The germline CDR1 and CDR2 sequences are SGHDN and FVKESK. The V gene lost 8 bases and the J gene lost 0 bases, with 8 bases spanning the gap. In nucleotides, the CDR3 is TGTGCCAGCGGGGGGTTCTCCTACGAGCAGTACTTC. Translation gives CASGGFSYEQYF.

The chain is built from TRBV4-1 and TRBJ2-2, with 7 bases matching TRBD2. In germline, CDR1 is MGHRA, CDR2 YSYEKL. The CDR3 totals 17 residues. V dropped 4 bases and J dropped 0; count of bases not matched to a gene: 8. The CDR3 loop reads CASSRGGGLANTGELFF. The CDR3 coding sequence is TGCGCCAGCAGCCGGGGCGGGGGACTCGCGAACACCGGGGAGCTGTTTTTT.

The chain carries TRBV30 and TRBJ2-7; 9 nucleotides line up with TRBD1. The CDR3 runs 13 residues. With V trimmed by 2 bases and J by 6 bases, 5 bases remained unmatched. Germline CDR1 reads GTSNPN; CDR2 reads SVGIG (reference sequence). CDR3 sequence (DNA): TGTGCCTGGAGTTGGGACAGGGTGACCGAGCAGTACTTC. Its translation is CAWSWDRVTEQYF.

The V and J genes are TRBV7-8 and TRBJ2-7; the D gene is possibly TRBD2 (6 bases). Germline CDR1 reads SGHVS; CDR2 reads FQNEAQ. This CDR3 is 11 amino acids long. The V and J ends lost 10 bases and 1 base respectively, with 8 bases between them. The DNA for the CDR3 is TGTGCCACCGCGGGGTCCTACGAGCAGTACTTC. This sequence encodes CATAGSYEQYF.

This rearrangement joins TRBV19 to TRBJ1-5, with 10 bases matching TRBD1. Per germline, CDR1 LNHDA and CDR2 SQIVND (reference sequence). V lost 5 bases and J lost 0; bases outside the gene matches: 7. This CDR3 is built from 17 residues. The CDR3 loop reads CASSGTGVGSSNQPQHF. The CDR3 DNA follows: TGTGCCAGTAGTGGGACAGGGGTTGGGTCTAGCAATCAGCCCCAGCATTTT.

The J gene is TRBJ2-5, the V gene TRBV30, with TRBD2 matching over 11 bases. Germline V gene data show CDR1 as GTSNPN and CDR2 as SVGIG (reference sequence). The CDR3 totals 16 residues. The V segment lost 4 bases and the J segment 4 bases; nucleotides outside the gene matches: 11. The CDR3 DNA sequence: TGTGCCTGGACCGGCGGCGTAGCGGGGGGGCTAGAGACCCAGTACTTC. It yields the protein CAWTGGVAGGLETQYF.

A note on this clone: The sample has other DNA sequences that encode this CDR3 too. V usage is TRBV7-9 and J usage is TRBJ2-5; D uncertain. Trimming stripped 3 bases from V and 4 bases from J, with 15 bases between. The CDR3 consists of 15 residues. In germline, CDR1 is SEHNR, CDR2 FQNEAQ (reference sequence). The CDR3 loop is CASSFGGAAGETQYF. In DNA, the CDR3 is TGTGCCAGCAGCTTCGGCGGCGCTGCTGGAGAGACCCAGTACTTC.

V usage is TRBV11-3 and J usage is TRBJ2-2, with a weak D call TRBD2 (5 bases). The CDR3 covers 13 residues. From germline, CDR1 is SGHNT and CDR2 YENEEA. The ends were cut back, 6 bases at V and 6 bases at J, with 11 bases in the middle. Written as DNA, the CDR3 is TGTGCCAGCAGTCAACTAGTTGCCGGGGAGCTGTTTTTT. Amino acids: CASSQLVAGELFF.

This rearrangement joins TRBV5-6 to TRBJ1-2, with 7 nucleotides matching TRBD1. The length of the CDR3 is 15 residues. J gave up 5 bases and V 3 bases, and 10 bases lay outside the gene matches. The germline CDR1 and CDR2 sequences are SGHDT and YYEEEE. CDR3 in DNA: TGTGCCAGCAGCTCGTGGGACAGTGGCCTGTATGGCTACACCTTC. It translates to CASSSWDSGLYGYTF. Full variable domain (missing parts from reference TRBV5-6 and TRBJ1-2): DAGVTQSPTHLIKTRGQQVTLRCSPKSGHDTVSWYQQALGQGPQFIFQYYEEEERQRGNFPDRFSGHQFPNYSSELNVNALLLGDSALYLCASSSWDSGLYGYTFGSGTRLTVV.

The gene calls are TRBV5-4 and TRBJ2-7; a possible D gene is TRBD2 (5 bases). The CDR3 sequence is 14 residues long. V was clipped by 4 bases and J by 1 base, with 12 bases between them. The germline V gene encodes CDR1 SGHNT and CDR2 YYREEE (reference sequence). CDR3 amino acids: CASSPGISSYEQYF. The CDR3 coding sequence is TGTGCCAGCAGCCCGGGGATCTCTTCCTACGAGCAGTACTTC.

The chain uses TRBV4-1 and TRBJ1-5, with 7 bases aligning to TRBD1. The CDR3 loop spans 14 amino acids. Trimming removed 2 bases from V and 6 bases from J; junction bases left unmatched: 4. CDR1 and CDR2 (germline): MGHRA, YSYEKL. CDR3 DNA: TGCGCCAGCAGCCAATCCGACAGGGCTCAGCCCCAGCATTTT. It is translated as CASSQSDRAQPQHF.

Turning to this clone: Germline and junction disagree at one end, which may indicate a read error. The rearrangement joins TRBV3-1 (or the pseudogene TRBV3-2) to TRBJ1-1, with a possible D match to TRBD1 (6 bases). CDR3 length: 13 residues. The V gene's germline CDR1 is LGHDT and CDR2 YNNKEL (reference sequence). The CDR3 loop is CASSQAGTPEAFF. The CDR3 DNA is TGTGCCAGCAGTCAAGCCGGGACACCTGAAGCTTTCTTT.

The V gene is TRBV13, the J gene TRBJ2-3; D remains ambiguous. The CDR3 has 12 amino acids. Germline lookup yields CDR1 PRHDT and CDR2 FYEKMQ (reference sequence). Trimming took 8 bases from V and 6 from J, leaving 12 bases between them. The DNA of the CDR3 is TGTGCCAGCGGTAGTAGTTCGGATACGCAGTATTTT. It encodes CASGSSSDTQYF.

This clone has just one count. The gene calls are TRBV4-3 and TRBJ1-2, with 8 bases fitting TRBD1. V was clipped by 5 bases and J by 2 bases; unmatched bases: 4. CDR3 length: 14 amino acids. Germline-derived CDR1 and CDR2 are LGHNA and YSLEER. Here the CDR3 reads CASSSRQGNYGYTF. The DNA for the CDR3 is TGCGCCAGCAGCTCCCGACAGGGGAACTATGGCTACACCTTC.

This clone was counted a single time. The gene calls are TRBV18 and TRBJ1-1; D is unresolved. Trimming shortened V by 1 base and J by 3 bases, and 12 bases separated the two germline ends. The V gene's germline CDR1 is KGHSH and CDR2 LQKENI. The CDR3 extends over 15 amino acids. CDR3 nucleotide sequence: TGTGCCAGCTCACCACGGTCGGGCGGGGACACTGAAGCTTTCTTT. Translated: CASSPRSGGDTEAFF.